The T cell receptor beta chain described here comes from a study of post-analysis software for immune sequencing data. Findings and limits, study-wide: With TRBV5-6, TRBV5-1 and TRBV20-1 included, five TRBV segments were more frequent in patients than in controls.

About this clonotype: The antigen is not known.

Unique molecular identifiers were present in the TCR beta cDNA libraries. TCRdb recomputed calls from the PCR reads with MiXCR, one row per CDR3 protein. The table lists more than 500,000 distinct CDR3 sequences, around 36% of them singletons. The germline V gene encodes CDR1 DFQATT and CDR2 SNEGSKA (reference sequence). The CDR3 spans 14 residues. Trimming stripped 6 bases from V and 3 bases from J, with 17 bases between. The chain combines TRBV20-1 with TRBJ1-1; maybe TRBD1 (5 bases). This clonotype originated in a girl aged 2-17 years with multiple sclerosis. The sample comprised blood. The CDR3 coding sequence is TGCAGTGCCCTGGAGCCCGGGGGGGACACTGAAGCTTTCTTT. Protein product: CSALEPGGDTEAFF.